Shown below are 5 T cell receptor beta chains from a single sample sequenced in a study of T-cell reconstitution after alpha-beta-depleted transplantation in children. Unique molecular identifiers were used in preparing the TCRbeta library. One entry per CDR3 protein, called by TCRdb with MiXCR from the PCR reads. This sample has 95,000 to 120,000 distinct CDR3 sequences; 6.4% occur once, and the top ten carry roughly 24%. The sequenced sample was PBMCs, mostly from graft donor cells, obtained 360 days after TCRalphabeta/CD19-depleted stem cell transplant. These receptors originate from a male patient aged 2 to 10 who had a stem cell transplant for acute lymphoblastic leukemia, so the T cells may come from the graft donor.

At least ten counts were recorded for this clonotype. The chain links TRBV29-1 to TRBJ1-1; the D is unclear. The V gene lost 4 bases and the J gene lost 0 bases, with 6 bases spanning the gap. This CDR3 region has 12 residues. In germline, CDR1 is SQVTM, CDR2 ANQGSEA. The DNA of the CDR3 is TGCAGCGTTGCAAAGATGAACACTGAAGCTTTCTTT. Translating it yields CSVAKMNTEAFF.

The genes are TRBV15 and TRBJ2-2; a weak D match, TRBD1 (6 bases). V was pared by 8 bases and J by 4 bases, with 20 bases between. This CDR3 has 16 amino acids. Germline V gene sequence: CDR1 LNHNV, CDR2 YYDKDF (reference sequence). In nucleotides, the CDR3 is TGTGCCACCGCTCCCCGCCGGCGAGGGGGCACCGGGGAGCTGTTTTTT. Its protein product is CATAPRRRGGTGELFF.

This clonotype was observed a handful of times. The chain carries TRBV4-1 and TRBJ1-1; D may be TRBD1 (5 bases). The length of the CDR3 is 16 residues. CDR1 and CDR2 from the germline V gene are MGHRA and YSYEKL. Trimming took off 0 bases at V and 0 bases at J, with 11 bases between the two ends. The CDR3 DNA sequence: TGCGCCAGCAGCCAAGAGGGGCGTGGGGTGAACACTGAAGCTTTCTTT. This sequence encodes CASSQEGRGVNTEAFF.

A few counts support this clonotype. The DNA of the CDR3 is TGTGCCAGCAGCTTCCCGCGTGGGGCCAACGTCCTGACTTTC. Protein sequence: CASSFPRGANVLTF. This chain links TRBV7-8 with TRBJ2-6, with D unclear. V was clipped by 3 bases and J by 3 bases, with 6 bases between them. The CDR3 spans 14 residues. Germline loops: CDR1 SGHVS, CDR2 FQNEAQ.

Turning to this clonotype: A much larger clone lies one base from this, so it may be a read error. The chain joins TRBV6-1 to TRBJ2-1, with 13 bases lining up with TRBD2. The V segment lost 5 bases and the J segment 8 bases; nucleotides outside the gene matches: 9. This CDR3 has 16 amino acids. Germline V lookup: CDR1 MNHNS, CDR2 SASEGT. CDR3 sequence reads: CASSPLAGGSYDEQFF. The CDR3 DNA reads as TGTGCCAGCAGTCCACTAGCGGGAGGGTCGTACGATGAGCAGTTCTTC.